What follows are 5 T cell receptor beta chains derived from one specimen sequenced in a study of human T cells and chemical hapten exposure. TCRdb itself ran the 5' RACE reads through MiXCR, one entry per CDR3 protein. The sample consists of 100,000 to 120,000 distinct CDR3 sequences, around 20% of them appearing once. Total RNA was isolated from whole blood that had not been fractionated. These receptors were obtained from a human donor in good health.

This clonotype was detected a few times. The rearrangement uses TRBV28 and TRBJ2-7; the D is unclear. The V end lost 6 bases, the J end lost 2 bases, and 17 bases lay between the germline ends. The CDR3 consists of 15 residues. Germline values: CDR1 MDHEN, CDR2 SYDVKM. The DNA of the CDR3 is TGTGCCAGCAGCCCCCGGAATCCCTTTGCCTACGAGCAGTACTTC. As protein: CASSPRNPFAYEQYF.

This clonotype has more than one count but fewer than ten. In DNA form, the CDR3 reads TGTGCCAGCAGTTTGGCGGGGCTCTCCGTTTCTGATGGCTACACCTTC. Translating gives CASSLAGLSVSDGYTF. V and J are TRBV28 and TRBJ1-2; tentatively, D is TRBD1 (5 bases). CDR1 MDHEN and CDR2 SYDVKM come from the germline V gene. This CDR3 is built from 16 residues. The V and J ends lost 3 bases and 6 bases respectively, with 20 bases between them.

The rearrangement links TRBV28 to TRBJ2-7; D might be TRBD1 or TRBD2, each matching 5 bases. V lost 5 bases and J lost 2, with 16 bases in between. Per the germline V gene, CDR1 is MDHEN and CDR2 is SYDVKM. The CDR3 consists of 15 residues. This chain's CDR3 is CASSGGPFTPYEQYF. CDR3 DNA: TGTGCCAGCAGTGGGGGTCCCTTTACACCCTACGAGCAGTACTTC.

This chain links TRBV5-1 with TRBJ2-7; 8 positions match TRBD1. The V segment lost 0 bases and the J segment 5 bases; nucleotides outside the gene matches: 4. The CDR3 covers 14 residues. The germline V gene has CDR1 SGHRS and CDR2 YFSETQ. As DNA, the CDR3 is TGCGCCAGCAGCTTGGAGGACAGGGTCCACGAGCAGTACTTC. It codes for CASSLEDRVHEQYF.

The CDR3 is CASSQGTGTFGKLFF. The CDR3 nucleotides read TGTGCCAGCAGCCAGGGGACAGGGACCTTTGGAAAACTGTTTTTT. The chain recombines TRBV4-2 with TRBJ1-4, with 9 nucleotides matching TRBD1. The V gene's germline CDR1 is LGHNA and CDR2 YNFKEQ. CDR3 length equals 15 residues. J gave up 10 bases and V 3 bases, and 9 bases lay outside the gene matches.